This paragraph covers one T cell receptor beta chain sequence. This entry belongs to a study of blood T cell repertoires in COVID-19. Study summary: Collection of acute and convalescent COVID-19 samples took place in the United States, Italy and Spain.

Germline V gives CDR1 WSHSY, CDR2 SAAADI. CDR3 length: 14 amino acids. V lost 3 bases and J lost 3, with 11 bases in between. Original processing methods: Estimated nucleated cell counts came from reference gene primer amplification. Profiling relied on immunoSEQ multiplex PCR, and the TCRdb table lists in-frame clones only, not all of them. V and J calls plus clone size are reproduced from that table; the DNA served to infer D and trimming. The table records a few hundred thousand clones, 65% to 90% of them present only once. This sequence joins TRBV10-2 and TRBJ1-2, with D possibly being TRBD1 (5 bases). Material for sequencing was peripheral blood. This receptor was taken from a woman in her thirties or forties who had recovered from COVID-19. The CDR3 DNA reads as TGCGCCAGCAGTGACGGGGGAAGTGACTATGGCTACACCTTC. Residues: CASSDGGSDYGYTF.